The rows below give T cell receptor beta chains drawn from one sample of a study of blood T cell repertoires in COVID-19. The method was immunoSEQ multiplex PCR; TCRdb's version includes in-frame clones alone and lacks a portion of them. In the table there are under 300,000 clones, 75% to 85% of which are singletons. Sequenced input: peripheral blood. All receptors derive from a woman aged 40 to 55 who had recovered from COVID-19. Each CDR3 is given with its conserved first and last residue. The D gene is left open where the match is weak. Some rows have no size entry. The others give once, few or many, or a class for an expanded clone.

d_call	v_call	clone_size	j_call	cdr3_nt	cdr3_aa
TRBD1	TRBV6-6	-	TRBJ2-7	TGTGCCAGCAGCTACGGGCGGACAGGCGACTACGAGCAGTACTTC	CASSYGRTGDYEQYF
-	TRBV28	-	TRBJ1-2	TGTGCCAGCACCCCTGAGGGCTATGGCTACACCTTC	CASTPEGYGYTF
-	TRBV5-8	-	TRBJ1-2	TGTGCCAGCGACTTCCGGGACTTGGGGGGCTACACCTTC	CASDFRDLGGYTF
-	TRBV7-8	-	TRBJ1-2	TGTGCCAGCAGCTTAGTCATTTCAGGGATTGATGGCTACACCTTC	CASSLVISGIDGYTF
-	TRBV19	-	TRBJ2-1	TGTGCCAGTAGATTTGCCGGGGGTACCTACAATGAGCAGTTCTTC	CASRFAGGTYNEQFF
-	TRBV6-5	once	TRBJ2-3	TGTGCCAGCAGTTACTCGATTGCGTCTAGCACAGATACGCAGTATTTT	CASSYSIASSTDTQYF
-	TRBV19	-	TRBJ1-5	TGTGCCAGTAGTAAGGGACAAGTCTCTCCCATCTATAGCAATCAGCCCCAGCATTTT	CASSKGQVSPIYSNQPQHF
TRBD1	TRBV3-1/TRBV3-2	-	TRBJ2-2	TGTGCCAGCAGCCGACCGGGACAGGTTAACACCGGGGAGCTGTTTTTT	CASSRPGQVNTGELFF
-	TRBV6-5	-	TRBJ1-1	TGTGCCAGCAGTTACATCCTAGGAACTGAAGCTTTCTTT	CASSYILGTEAFF
-	TRBV6-6	-	TRBJ1-5	TGTGCCAGCAGTTACTCGAGTAGCGGGAGCAATCAGCCCCAGCATTTT	CASSYSSSGSNQPQHF
TRBD1	TRBV5-1	-	TRBJ1-1	TGCGCCAGCAGCTTGGCCGTGGGACAGGGGTTGGGTTTCTTT	CASSLAVGQGLGFF
-	TRBV5-4	-	TRBJ1-3	TGTGCCAGCAGCTTGGCGGGTGCCTCTGGAAACACCATATATTTT	CASSLAGASGNTIYF
-	TRBV7-9	-	TRBJ2-7	TGTGCCAGCAGCCCCCCCGGGGGAACTACCTACGAGCAGTACTTC	CASSPPGGTTYEQYF
-	TRBV4-1	few	TRBJ2-7	TGCGCCAGCAGCCAAGACCACAGGGTTGGTTACTACGAGCAGTACTTC	CASSQDHRVGYYEQYF
TRBD1	TRBV9	-	TRBJ1-2	TGTGCCAGCAGCCCCCGACAGGGGGCTGATGGCTACACCTTC	CASSPRQGADGYTF
-	TRBV1	-	TRBJ2-5	TGCACCAGCAGCCAAGATCTACTAGCGGGGAGGGAGACCCAGTACTTC	CTSSQDLLAGRETQYF
TRBD1	TRBV6-2/TRBV6-3	few	TRBJ1-1	TGTGCCAGCAGCGATGACAGGGGAGGAAGGTACACTGAAGCTTTCTTT	CASSDDRGGRYTEAFF
-	TRBV19	once	TRBJ1-4	TGTGCCAGTAGTATTTTGGGAGGTGAAAAACTGTTTTTT	CASSILGGEKLFF
TRBD2	TRBV3-1/TRBV3-2	-	TRBJ2-5	TGTGCCAGCAGCCAGGGCGGGGGACTACAAGAGACCCAGTACTTC	CASSQGGGLQETQYF
-	TRBV29-1	-	TRBJ1-2	TGCAGCGTTGACGTCGGACAGACCGGGGGCTACACCTTC	CSVDVGQTGGYTF
TRBD1	TRBV27	-	TRBJ2-3	TGTGCCAGCAGTTTCGACAGGGGTAGGGATACGCAGTATTTT	CASSFDRGRDTQYF
TRBD2	TRBV2	-	TRBJ2-2	TGTGCCAGCAGTGGTGGCGGGGGGGCCTGGGACACCGGGGAGCTGTTTTTT	CASSGGGGAWDTGELFF
TRBD1	TRBV29-1	-	TRBJ1-1	TGCAGCGTTGAAGTCTCGGGACAGGGGGCGACTGAAGCTTTCTTT	CSVEVSGQGATEAFF
TRBD1	TRBV3-1/TRBV3-2	-	TRBJ1-2	TGTGCCAGCAGCCACCACGACAGGGGTGGCTACACCTTC	CASSHHDRGGYTF